A selection of T cell receptor beta chains follows, all from one sample in a study of tumor-infiltrating lymphocytes in primary liver carcinoma. TCRdb ran MiXCR on the multiplex PCR reads and lists one entry per CDR3 protein. Among about 320,000 distinct CDR3 sequences listed, 50% to 60% were seen once. Sequencing was performed on peripheral blood. The receptors were sampled from a woman in her twenties or thirties with primary liver carcinoma and hepatitis B virus infection. Both conserved end residues are part of each CDR3. A D gene is named only where the DNA matches it firmly. Where a row states a size, it is once, few, many or the class of an expanded clone; other rows omit it.

CDR3 length	V gene	clone size	D gene	J gene	CDR3 protein	CDR3 DNA
12	TRBV11-3	many	NA	TRBJ2-1	CASSNHQNEQFF	TGTGCCAGCAGCAACCACCAGAATGAGCAGTTCTTC
15	TRBV4-2	many	NA	TRBJ1-5	CASSQELYSNQPQHF	TGTGCCAGCAGCCAAGAACTTTATAGCAATCAGCCCCAGCATTTT
13	TRBV12-3/TRBV12-4	NA	NA	TRBJ2-5	CASNIQIEETQYF	TGTGCCAGCAATATACAGATTGAGGAGACCCAGTACTTC
15	TRBV28	NA	NA	TRBJ2-5	CASSFHGRPQETQYF	TGTGCCAGCAGTTTTCACGGCAGGCCCCAAGAGACCCAGTACTTC
14	TRBV28	NA	NA	TRBJ2-3	CASRQGRSTDTQYF	TGTGCCAGCAGGCAGGGTCGGAGCACAGATACGCAGTATTTT
11	TRBV11-2	NA	NA	TRBJ2-3	CTSNHKGTQYF	TGTACCAGCAACCACAAAGGGACGCAGTATTTT
14	TRBV5-4	NA	NA	TRBJ2-7	CASSTRDGHYEQYF	TGTGCCAGCAGCACCCGGGACGGTCACTACGAGCAGTACTTC
14	TRBV10-3	NA	TRBD1	TRBJ2-7	CAISDPQGAYEQYF	TGTGCCATCAGTGACCCTCAGGGGGCTTACGAGCAGTACTTC
13	TRBV29-1	many	TRBD2	TRBJ2-7	CSVGLAGSYGQYF	TGCAGCGTTGGACTAGCGGGCTCCTACGGGCAGTACTTC
15	TRBV6-2/TRBV6-3	NA	NA	TRBJ2-5	CASSSLLTGTKTQYF	TGTGCCAGCAGTTCCCTCCTGACAGGTACGAAGACCCAGTACTTC
14	TRBV6-5	NA	NA	TRBJ1-2	CASSSGTWNYGYTF	TGTGCAAGCAGCTCCGGGACATGGAACTATGGCTACACCTTC
15	TRBV7-3	NA	NA	TRBJ1-3	CASSSDGSPGNTIYF	TGTGCCAGCAGCTCGGACGGGAGTCCGGGAAACACCATATATTTT
15	TRBV5-4	few	NA	TRBJ1-3	CASSPARGTGNTIYF	TGTGCCAGCAGCCCCGCGAGAGGGACAGGAAACACCATATATTTT
19	TRBV4-1	NA	TRBD2	TRBJ2-7	CASSQTPGLAHQVGGEQYF	TGCGCCAGCAGCCAAACCCCGGGACTAGCCCATCAGGTGGGTGGGGAGCAGTACTTC
16	TRBV12-3/TRBV12-4	few	TRBD2	TRBJ2-3	CASSSGTSGSTDTQYF	TGTGCCAGCAGTTCGGGGACTAGCGGGAGCACAGATACGCAGTATTTT
11	TRBV5-4	once	NA	TRBJ2-1	CVSVGEETQFF	TGTGTTAGTGTGGGGGAAGAGACCCAGTTCTTC
17	TRBV12-3/TRBV12-4	NA	TRBD1	TRBJ2-3	CASSLGTGTTTTDTQCF	TGTGCCAGCAGTTTGGGGACAGGAACCACCACCACAGATACGCAGTGTTTT
17	TRBV5-6	few	TRBD2	TRBJ2-5	CASTPHSGTSVGETQYF	TGTGCCAGCACCCCGCATTCCGGGACTAGCGTCGGAGAGACCCAGTACTTC
16	TRBV11-1	NA	NA	TRBJ2-1	CASSFGASFYYNEQFF	TGTGCCAGCAGCTTCGGCGCCTCCTTTTACTACAATGAGCAGTTCTTT
14	TRBV12-3/TRBV12-4	few	NA	TRBJ1-6	CASSLRRINSPLHF	TGTGCCAGCAGTTTAAGGAGAATAAATTCACCCCTCCACTTT
12	TRBV29-1	many	NA	TRBJ2-1	CSVPTPYNEQFF	TGCAGCGTTCCGACTCCCTACAATGAGCAGTTCTTC
16	TRBV4-1	NA	NA	TRBJ2-5	CPSSRFHGLLQETQYF	TGCCCCAGCAGTAGATTCCACGGACTGCTCCAAGAGACCCAGTACTTC
13	TRBV29-1	many	NA	TRBJ1-6	CSASVDYNSPLHF	TGCAGCGCCAGTGTGGACTATAATTCACCCCTCCACTTT
17	TRBV4-1	NA	NA	TRBJ2-5	CASSQDRLSGAWETQYF	TGCGCCAGCAGCCAAGATCGACTTTCGGGGGCCTGGGAGACCCAGTACTTC
13	TRBV12-3/TRBV12-4	few	NA	TRBJ2-2	CASSPLHTGELFF	TGTGCCAGCAGCCCACTACACACCGGGGAGCTGTTTTTT
15	TRBV11-3	NA	NA	TRBJ2-5	CTSSLDATRTETQYF	TGTACCAGCAGCTTAGATGCAACTAGAACAGAGACCCAGTACTTC
14	TRBV6-5	NA	TRBD1	TRBJ2-1	CATYRNRGYNEQFF	TGTGCCACTTACCGCAACAGGGGATACAATGAGCAGTTCTTC
15	TRBV11-2	NA	NA	TRBJ1-5	CASSLNHTRNQSQHF	TGTGCCAGCAGCTTAAATCACACGAGAAATCAGTCCCAGCATTTT
14	TRBV11-1	many	NA	TRBJ2-1	CASSLVRTRGEQFF	TGTGCCAGCAGCTTAGTCCGGACTCGGGGTGAGCAGTTCTTC
16	TRBV7-9	NA	NA	TRBJ2-3	CASSLGFGRSTDTQYF	TGTGCCAGCAGCTTAGGCTTCGGCCGTAGCACAGATACGCAGTATTTT
13	TRBV20-1	NA	NA	TRBJ2-5	CSARVAGVETQYF	TGCAGTGCTAGAGTGGCAGGGGTCGAGACCCAGTACTTC
15	TRBV11-1	NA	NA	TRBJ2-1	CASILWDNSFNEQFF	TGTGCCAGCATACTGTGGGACAACTCCTTCAATGAGCAGTTCTTC
14	TRBV4-1	many	NA	TRBJ1-5	CASSPGEFNQPQHF	TGCGCCAGCAGCCCGGGGGAGTTCAATCAGCCCCAGCATTTT
15	TRBV5-4	NA	NA	TRBJ2-6	CASRILSSGANVLTF	TGTGCCAGCAGAATCCTTAGCTCTGGGGCCAACGTCCTGACTTTC
15	TRBV19	NA	NA	TRBJ2-3	CASSIMGAGTDTQYF	TGTGCCAGTAGTATAATGGGGGCTGGGACAGATACGCAGTATTTT
18	TRBV10-2	NA	TRBD2	TRBJ2-3	CASSESGTSGAHTDTQYF	TGCGCCAGCAGTGAGAGTGGGACTAGCGGGGCGCACACAGATACGCAGTATTTT
13	TRBV11-3	many	NA	TRBJ1-3	CASSLDVRNTIYF	TGTGCCAGCAGCTTAGACGTGAGAAACACCATATATTTT
13	TRBV29-1	many	NA	TRBJ1-1	CSVGTGAYTEAFF	TGCAGCGTTGGGACCGGGGCGTACACTGAAGCTTTCTTT
17	TRBV6-5	NA	NA	TRBJ2-6	CASSHLFLGSGANVLTF	TGTGCCAGCAGTCATCTCTTCCTGGGTTCTGGGGCCAACGTCCTGACTTTC
10	TRBV5-1	NA	NA	TRBJ2-1	CASGGKEQFF	TGCGCCAGTGGGGGGAAGGAGCAGTTCTTC
16	TRBV28	NA	NA	TRBJ2-5	CASSPAGRSGRETQYF	TGTGCCAGCAGTCCAGCGGGCCGTAGTGGGAGAGAGACCCAGTACTTC
14	TRBV12-3/TRBV12-4	NA	NA	TRBJ1-1	CASSVLRESTEAFF	TGTGCCAGCAGCGTTCTGCGGGAGAGCACTGAAGCTTTCTTT
15	TRBV11-2	NA	NA	TRBJ2-1	CASSLLASDYYKQFF	TGTGCCAGCAGCTTATTGGCTAGTGACTACTATAAGCAGTTCTTC
15	TRBV6-2/TRBV6-3	NA	NA	TRBJ2-1	CASSYLETTLNEQFF	TGTGCCAGCAGTTACCTGGAGACAACCCTCAATGAGCAGTTCTTC
11	TRBV7-9	NA	NA	TRBJ2-7	CASSSRVEQYF	TGTGCCAGTAGCTCGCGGGTCGAGCAGTACTTC
12	TRBV30	many	NA	TRBJ2-1	CAWIGQGIEQFF	TGTGCCTGGATCGGTCAGGGGATTGAGCAGTTCTTC
16	TRBV11-2	NA	NA	TRBJ2-1	CASSLRMGARYNEQFF	TGTGCCAGCAGCTTAAGGATGGGAGCGCGGTACAATGAGCAGTTCTTC
14	TRBV10-2	many	NA	TRBJ2-5	CASSVGPDQETQYF	TGCGCCAGCAGTGTAGGGCCTGACCAAGAGACCCAGTACTTC
16	TRBV28	NA	NA	TRBJ1-5	CVSSSPSGADNQPQHF	TGTGTCAGCAGTTCCCCCTCCGGGGCCGACAATCAGCCCCAGCATTTT
14	TRBV12-5	NA	NA	TRBJ2-1	CASGSIRLPSEEFF	TGTGCTAGTGGCTCTATTCGGCTTCCTAGCGAGGAGTTCTTC
13	TRBV6-2/TRBV6-3	NA	NA	TRBJ2-1	CASSSESYGEQFF	TGCGCCAGCAGTTCCGAATCCTACGGTGAGCAGTTCTTC
18	TRBV12-3/TRBV12-4	many	TRBD2	TRBJ2-1	CASSSSLRTSRTRNEQFF	TGTGCCAGCAGTTCCAGCTTGAGGACTAGTCGTACTCGTAATGAGCAGTTCTTC
14	TRBV29-1	many	NA	TRBJ2-1	CSVEEFPTYNEQFF	TGCAGCGTTGAAGAGTTCCCTACCTACAATGAGCAGTTCTTC
18	TRBV11-3	few	NA	TRBJ2-2	CASSLDGLGQGHTGELFF	TGTGCCAGCAGCTTAGATGGGTTGGGCCAGGGGCACACCGGGGAGCTGTTTTTT
15	TRBV11-1	many	TRBD2	TRBJ2-7	CASSYSGGRPGEQYF	TGTGCCAGCAGCTACAGTGGCGGGAGGCCCGGCGAGCAGTACTTC
18	TRBV11-2	NA	NA	TRBJ2-7	CASSLDMMTSGEPYEQYF	TGTGCCAGCAGCTTAGATATGATGACCAGCGGAGAGCCCTACGAGCAGTACTTC
15	TRBV24-1	few	TRBD2	TRBJ2-3	CATSDLGGSADTQYF	TGTGCCACCAGTGATTTAGGCGGGAGTGCAGATACGCAGTATTTT
15	TRBV7-8	NA	TRBD1	TRBJ1-5	CASSLGTGYNQPQHF	TGTGCCAGCAGCTTAGGGACAGGGTACAATCAGCCCCAGCATTTT
16	TRBV19	once	TRBD2	TRBJ2-2	CASTPGLAGFTGELFF	TGTGCCAGTACCCCCGGACTAGCGGGATTCACCGGGGAGCTGTTTTTT